The clone carrying this T cell receptor (beta chain) was seen at least ten times. No antigen is known for it. This sample was included in a study of Graves' ophthalmopathy and Graves' hyperthyroidism. Findings and limits, study-wide: Blood shared most expanded thyroid clonotypes above 0.001 frequency.

The CDR3 sequence is 17 residues long. V lost 0 bases and J lost 7; bases outside the gene matches: 11. Germline CDR1 is SGHRS and CDR2 is YFSETQ. Using RNA transcripts, the TCR beta CDR3 regions were amplified. First-round RT-PCR with HTBI primers preceded a second-round multiplex PCR. TCRdb redid the calling of the multiplex PCR reads with MiXCR, one entry per CDR3 protein. The sample lists about 400,000 distinct CDR3 sequences, around 16% occurring once. Excluded were patients with other autoimmune diseases, uncontrolled infections, pregnancy or lactation. PBMCs were density-gradient isolated from around 9.2 ml fresh blood.

Sequencing used peripheral blood. The clonotype was recovered from a woman aged 18-29 years with Graves' ophthalmopathy. The chain uses TRBV5-1 and TRBJ2-3, with TRBD2 identical over 10 bases. CDR3 residues: CASSLDGSSGSRNTQYF. The CDR3 coding sequence is TGCGCCAGCAGCTTGGATGGGTCTAGCGGGAGCAGGAATACGCAGTATTTT.